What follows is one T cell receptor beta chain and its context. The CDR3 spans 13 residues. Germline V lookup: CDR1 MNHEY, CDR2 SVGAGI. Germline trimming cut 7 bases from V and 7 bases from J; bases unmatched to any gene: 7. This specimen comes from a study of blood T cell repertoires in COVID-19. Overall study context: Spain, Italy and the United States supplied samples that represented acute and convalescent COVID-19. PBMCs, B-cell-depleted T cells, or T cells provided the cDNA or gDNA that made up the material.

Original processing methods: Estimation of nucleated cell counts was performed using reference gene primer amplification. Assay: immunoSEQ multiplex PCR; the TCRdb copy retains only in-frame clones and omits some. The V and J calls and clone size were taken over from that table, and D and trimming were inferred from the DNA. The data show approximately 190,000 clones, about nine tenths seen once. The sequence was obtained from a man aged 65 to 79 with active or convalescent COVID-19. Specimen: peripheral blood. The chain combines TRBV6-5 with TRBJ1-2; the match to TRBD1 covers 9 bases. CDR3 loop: CASKEGTGFGYTF. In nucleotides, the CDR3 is TGTGCCAGCAAAGAAGGGACAGGGTTTGGCTACACCTTC.